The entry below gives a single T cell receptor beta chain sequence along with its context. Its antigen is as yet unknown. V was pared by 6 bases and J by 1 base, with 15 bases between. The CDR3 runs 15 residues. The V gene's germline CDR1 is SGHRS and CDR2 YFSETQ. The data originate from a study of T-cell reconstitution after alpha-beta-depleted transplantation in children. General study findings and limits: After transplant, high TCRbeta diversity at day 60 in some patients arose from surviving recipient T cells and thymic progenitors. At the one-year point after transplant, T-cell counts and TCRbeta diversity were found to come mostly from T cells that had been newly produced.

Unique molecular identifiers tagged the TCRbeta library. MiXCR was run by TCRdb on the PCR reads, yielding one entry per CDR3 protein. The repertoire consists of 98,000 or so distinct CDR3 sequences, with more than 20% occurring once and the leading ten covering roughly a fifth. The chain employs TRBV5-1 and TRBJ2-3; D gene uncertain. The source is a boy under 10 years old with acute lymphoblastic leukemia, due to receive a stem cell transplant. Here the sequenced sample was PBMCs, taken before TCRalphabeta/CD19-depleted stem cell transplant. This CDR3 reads CASNADGDRTDTQYF. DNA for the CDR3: TGCGCCAGCAACGCGGACGGAGACCGCACAGATACGCAGTATTTT.